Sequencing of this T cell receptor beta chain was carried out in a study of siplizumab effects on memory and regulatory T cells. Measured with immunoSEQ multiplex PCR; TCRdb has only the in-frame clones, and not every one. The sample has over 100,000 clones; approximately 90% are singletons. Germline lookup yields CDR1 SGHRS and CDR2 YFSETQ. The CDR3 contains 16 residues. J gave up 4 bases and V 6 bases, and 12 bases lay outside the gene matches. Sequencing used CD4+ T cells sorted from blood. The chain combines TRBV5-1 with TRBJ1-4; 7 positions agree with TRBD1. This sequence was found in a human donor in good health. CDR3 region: CASTPLWTGGNEKLFF. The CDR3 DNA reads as TGCGCCAGCACCCCTCTTTGGACAGGAGGTAATGAAAAACTGTTTTTT.